The 9 T cell receptor beta chains below all came from one sample that was sequenced in a study of cytomegalovirus exposure and HLA in healthy donors. Only in-frame clones appear in the TCRdb table, and some are missing; sequencing was by immunoSEQ multiplex PCR. The profile shows under 50,000 clones, 93% of them singletons. The specimen was PBMCs. The receptors come from a woman younger than 30 in good health and CMV-seronegative.

This sequence joins TRBV6-1 and TRBJ2-2, with 8 bases that match TRBD1. The ends lost 2 bases at V and 5 bases at J; junction bases unmatched: 7. Germline V gives CDR1 MNHNS, CDR2 SASEGT. This CDR3 spans 16 amino acids. CDR3 coding DNA: TGTGCCAGCAGTGAAATCTGGACAGGGCCGACCGGGGAGCTGTTTTTT. It codes for CASSEIWTGPTGELFF.

This chain links TRBV6-5 with TRBJ2-1, with TRBD2 matching 7 bases. The germline gives CDR1 MNHEY, CDR2 SVGAGI. V dropped 5 bases and J dropped 6; count of bases not matched to a gene: 1. The CDR3 contains 12 residues. This CDR3 is CASSRTSNEQFF. The CDR3 DNA is TGTGCCAGCAGTAGGACTAGCAATGAGCAGTTCTTC.

V is TRBV5-4 and J is TRBJ2-3, with 7 positions matching TRBD1. The CDR3 is 15 amino acids. The germline V gene encodes CDR1 SGHNT and CDR2 YYREEE (reference sequence). The trim removed 5 bases at V and 2 bases at J, leaving 8 bases unmatched. The CDR3 DNA reads as TGTGCCAGCAGGTATCGGGACAGAGACACAGATACGCAGTATTTT. Protein product: CASRYRDRDTDTQYF.

This clone has a single count. The chain recombines TRBV9 with TRBJ2-7; TRBD2 is a possible D gene (6 bases). This CDR3 is built from 15 residues. Germline V gene sequence: CDR1 SGDLS, CDR2 YYNGEE. V lost 3 bases to trimming and J lost 6 bases, with 19 bases between them. The DNA of the CDR3 is TGTGCCAGCAGCGCCCGGGACTCCCAAAGAAGCGAGCAGTACTTC. As protein: CASSARDSQRSEQYF.

The table lists this clone with a few counts. The V gene is TRBV2, the J gene TRBJ2-7; maybe TRBD1 (5 bases). Trimming cost V 8 bases and J 0 bases, with 14 bases left between them. The germline V gene encodes CDR1 SNHLY and CDR2 FYNNEI. The CDR3 has 14 residues. The CDR3, as DNA: TGTGCCAGCCGAACTACAGGAAGCTCCTACGAGCAGTACTTC. It encodes CASRTTGSSYEQYF.

CDR3 nucleotide sequence: TGTGCCAGCAGCGTACCCCAGGCGGGGCAGTTCTTC. Translated: CASSVPQAGQFF. The V call is TRBV7-9, the J call TRBJ2-1; possible D gene TRBD2, 5 bases. The germline gives CDR1 SEHNR, CDR2 FQNEAQ (reference sequence). The CDR3 is made up of 12 amino acids. Trimming took 5 bases from V and 12 from J, leaving 14 bases between them.

This clone was detected only once. This chain uses TRBV29-1 with TRBJ1-5; D may be TRBD1 (5 bases). With 7 bases removed from V and 3 bases from J, the gap between germline ends came to 10 bases. The CDR3 sequence is 12 residues long. Germline V CDR1 and CDR2: SQVTM, ANQGSEA. CDR3 protein: CSATAFNQPQHF. Written as DNA, the CDR3 is TGCAGCGCGACAGCTTTCAATCAGCCCCAGCATTTT.

CDR3 amino acids: CASSLRGGARDTQYF. The CDR3 bases are TGTGCCAGCAGCTTAAGGGGAGGGGCCAGGGATACGCAGTATTTT. The genes are TRBV7-3 and TRBJ2-3; 7 nucleotides agree with TRBD2. CDR1 and CDR2 (germline): SGHTA, FQGTGA. The junction had 7 bases not matched to a gene; V was cut back by 1 base and J by 6 bases. The CDR3 has 15 amino acids.

The chain employs TRBV19 and TRBJ2-1, with 14 positions matching TRBD2. The CDR3 covers 14 residues. The germline V gene encodes CDR1 LNHDA and CDR2 SQIVND (reference sequence). Losses at the gene ends were 6 bases for V and 8 bases for J; bases not matched to a gene: 3. CDR3 bases: TGTGCCAGTAGCCGACTAGCGGGAGGGCATGAGCAGTTCTTC. It yields the protein CASSRLAGGHEQFF.